This TCR beta chain was observed in a study of T cells in Graves' hyperthyroidism and ophthalmopathy. Looking at the study overall: Upon initial diagnosis and before any treatment, peripheral blood was collected.

Amplified TCR beta CDR3 regions derived from RNA transcripts. The HTBI primer set was used in a first-round RT-PCR of the TCR CDR3. Using its own MiXCR run on the multiplex PCR reads, TCRdb lists one record per CDR3 protein. The sample lists under 300,000 distinct CDR3 sequences, around 15% occurring once. The CDR3 sequence is 19 residues long. CDR1 is SQVTM and CDR2 is ANQGSEA in the germline V gene. Trimming took off 2 bases at V and 0 bases at J, with 20 bases between the two ends. This clonotype was observed a handful of times. The origin of this receptor is a woman aged 50 to 65 with Graves' hyperthyroidism that later progressed to Graves' ophthalmopathy. Sequences were obtained from blood. This chain links TRBV29-1 with TRBJ1-6; D is possibly TRBD1 (5 bases). The CDR3: CSVEWGVGILSSYNSPLHF. CDR3 coding DNA: TGCAGCGTTGAATGGGGCGTTGGTATCTTGAGCTCCTATAATTCACCCCTCCACTTT. The complete variable domain, with remaining parts taken from reference TRBV29-1 and TRBJ1-6, reads SAVISQKPSRDICQRGTSLTIQCQVDSQVTMMFWYRQQPGQSLTLIATANQGSEATYESGFVIDKFPISRPNLTFSTLTVSNMSPEDSSIYLCSVEWGVGILSSYNSPLHFGNGTRLTVT.